These T cell receptor beta chains were read from a single sample in a study of T cells in Graves' hyperthyroidism and ophthalmopathy. TCRdb analysed the multiplex PCR reads with MiXCR anew, one entry per CDR3 protein. Of nearly 750,000 distinct CDR3 sequences detected, just over 35% appear once; the ten largest clones hold around 30%. The sample was blood. The origin of the receptors is a woman between 40 and 50 years old with Graves' hyperthyroidism. CDR3s include the opening cysteine and the closing phenylalanine or tryptophan. The order of the fields is V gene, clone size, J gene, D gene, CDR3 DNA, CDR3 protein. A D gene is named only where the DNA matches it firmly. Clone size is given for some rows only: seen once, a few or many times, or a class if the clone is expanded.

>TRBV6-5|NA|TRBJ2-5|TRBD1
TGTGCCAGCAGTTTAGGGACAGGTCGCCGGCGAGAGACCCAGTACTTC
CASSLGTGRRRETQYF
>TRBV2|NA|TRBJ2-7|NA
TGTGCCAGCAGTCAGGGACGGCGACCCTACGAGCAGTACTTC
CASSQGRRPYEQYF
>TRBV6-5|NA|TRBJ2-5|NA
TGTGCCAGCAGTTACTCGAATGGCGGGGCCCAAGAGACCCAGTACTTC
CASSYSNGGAQETQYF
>TRBV20-1|NA|TRBJ2-4|NA
TGCAGTGCTAGAGATGGTGGAGGCATTCAGTACTTC
CSARDGGGIQYF
>TRBV20-1|once|TRBJ1-5|NA
TGCAGTGCTAGAGAGGGAACTAATCAGCCCCAGCATTTT
CSAREGTNQPQHF
>TRBV2|few|TRBJ1-2|NA
TGTGCCAGCAGAGGACAAATTAAAATTTTCTATGGCTACACCTTC
CASRGQIKIFYGYTF
>TRBV6-6|few|TRBJ1-4|TRBD1
TGTGCCAGCTCTGACAGGGTTTCGCCTGAAAAACTGTTTTTT
CASSDRVSPEKLFF
>TRBV7-3|many|TRBJ1-3|TRBD1
TGTGCCAGCAGCCGGGGACAGGGGAACACCATATATTTT
CASSRGQGNTIYF
>TRBV4-1|NA|TRBJ1-2|TRBD1
TGCGCCAGCAGCCAAGACAGGGGGCGCGCCTATGGCTACACCTTC
CASSQDRGRAYGYTF
>TRBV12-3/TRBV12-4|NA|TRBJ2-7|NA
TGTGCCAGCGGATCTCTAGGGTCCTACGAGCAGTACTTC
CASGSLGSYEQYF
>TRBV20-1|few|TRBJ2-3|TRBD1
TGCAGTGCTAAGACAGGGGGCGGCGGAGATACGCAGTATTTT
CSAKTGGGGDTQYF
>TRBV12-3/TRBV12-4|many|TRBJ2-5|NA
TGTGCCAGCAGTTTCAGGGGAGAGACCCAGTACTTC
CASSFRGETQYF
>TRBV5-1|NA|TRBJ1-1|NA
TGCGCCAGCAGCAATCCGGAAGGGGCGAGCGCTGAAGCTTTCTTT
CASSNPEGASAEAFF
>TRBV10-3|NA|TRBJ2-7|NA
TGTGCCGCTTCTTCCAAAGCCGCCTACGAGCAGTACTTC
CAASSKAAYEQYF
>TRBV20-1|many|TRBJ2-5|TRBD2
TGCAGTGCTATGGGGCTAGCGGGATCCAAAGAGACCCAGTACTTC
CSAMGLAGSKETQYF
>TRBV3-1|many|TRBJ1-1|NA
TGTGCCAGCAGCCAAAACCCGACCCCCCGTGAAGCTTTCTTT
CASSQNPTPREAFF
>TRBV7-2|many|TRBJ1-1|NA
TGTGCCAGCAGCTTAACTCAAGAGGGGTTCACTGAAGCTTTCTTT
CASSLTQEGFTEAFF
>TRBV27|few|TRBJ2-7|NA
TGTGCCAGCAGTTTTCGAGGAGTCGGTAGTTCCTACGAGCAGTACTTC
CASSFRGVGSSYEQYF
>TRBV7-9|many|TRBJ1-2|TRBD1
TGTGCCAGCAGGCCGGGACAGGGGATGGTTGGCTACACCTTC
CASRPGQGMVGYTF
>TRBV7-8|NA|TRBJ1-2|NA
TGTGCCAGCAGCTTAGGGCCGTACTATGGCTACGCCTTC
CASSLGPYYGYAF
>TRBV5-1|NA|TRBJ2-7|TRBD2
TGCGCCAGCAGCTCTAGCGGGAGAGGTGGGTACGAGCAGTACTTC
CASSSSGRGGYEQYF
>TRBV6-5|NA|TRBJ1-1|NA
TGTGCCAGCATCAAACAGGGCTTGAACACTGAAGCTTTCTTT
CASIKQGLNTEAFF
>TRBV19|few|TRBJ1-2|TRBD1
TGTGCCAGTAGTACCCCTGACAGGGCTGGCACCTTC
CASSTPDRAGTF
>TRBV7-8|NA|TRBJ2-2|TRBD2
TGTGCCAGCAGCGCCTTCGGGAGGGGGAAACTCTTTTTAACCGGGGAGCTGTTTTTT
CASSAFGRGKLFLTGELFF
>TRBV6-1|NA|TRBJ1-6|NA
TGTGCCAGCAGCGGCAAGAGAGCATCGGGCTCCTATAATTCACCCCTCCACTTT
CASSGKRASGSYNSPLHF
>TRBV2|many|TRBJ1-5|TRBD1
TGTGCCAGCGCCGGGGGGACAGGGGCCAATCAGCCCCAGCATTTT
CASAGGTGANQPQHF
>TRBV6-2/TRBV6-3|few|TRBJ1-5|NA
TGTGCCAGCAGTTACTGTCTTTGCGTCAGGGAATTCGGCAATCAGCCCCAGCATTTT
CASSYCLCVREFGNQPQHF
>TRBV6-5|NA|TRBJ1-2|NA
TGTGCCAGCAGTTACTCGTCTGGGGCAGCAACGGGGTATGGCTACACCTTC
CASSYSSGAATGYGYTF
>TRBV12-3/TRBV12-4|NA|TRBJ1-5|NA
TGTGCCAGCAGTCGAAGGACCATGGATCAGCCCCAGCATTTT
CASSRRTMDQPQHF
>TRBV10-3|NA|TRBJ1-4|TRBD1
TGTGCCATCACTGGGACAGGGAATGAAAAACTGTTTTTT
CAITGTGNEKLFF
>TRBV5-5|few|TRBJ1-2|NA
TGTGCCAGCAGCTTAATGCCCCGGACATCTAGAGATGGCTACACCTTC
CASSLMPRTSRDGYTF
>TRBV6-2/TRBV6-3|few|TRBJ2-5|TRBD1
TGTGCCACTACGACAGGGGGCGAGGAGACCCAGTACTTC
CATTTGGEETQYF
>TRBV25-1|NA|TRBJ1-6|NA
TGTGCCAGCAGTGCTAGGCCCGCCCGGGGCGGCTGGGAAAGTTCACCCCTCCACTTT
CASSARPARGGWESSPLHF
>TRBV7-3|NA|TRBJ1-2|TRBD1
TGTGCCAGCAGCTTAAGGACAGGACCATATGGCTACACCTTC
CASSLRTGPYGYTF
>TRBV10-3|many|TRBJ2-7|TRBD2
TGTGCCATCAGTGACTCCGCGGGAGGCCACGAGCAGTACTTC
CAISDSAGGHEQYF
>TRBV6-5|NA|TRBJ1-1|NA
TGTGCCAGCAGTGAGATTGGGGGGGCAAACACTGAAGCTTTCTTT
CASSEIGGANTEAFF
>TRBV6-5|NA|TRBJ1-5|NA
TGTGCCAGCAGTCAAAACAGGGTCCCCAATCAGCCCCAGCATTTT
CASSQNRVPNQPQHF
>TRBV4-3|NA|TRBJ1-1|NA
TGCGCCAGCAGCCAAGATGATTATAGGGACACTGAAGCTTTCTTT
CASSQDDYRDTEAFF
>TRBV15|NA|TRBJ1-6|NA
TGTGCCACCAGCAGAGACAGGTCTGGTTCACCCCTCCACTTT
CATSRDRSGSPLHF
>TRBV9|NA|TRBJ1-3|NA
TGTGCCAGCAGCGTATATGGTGACTTCGGAAACACCATATATTTT
CASSVYGDFGNTIYF
>TRBV6-1|NA|TRBJ1-5|NA
TGTGCCAGCAGGCGGGCCTCAAGGGGTCAGCCCCAGCATTTT
CASRRASRGQPQHF
>TRBV29-1|many|TRBJ2-7|NA
TGCAGCGTTGATGGGGGGAACTCCTACGAGCAGTACTTC
CSVDGGNSYEQYF
>TRBV20-1|NA|TRBJ2-7|NA
TGCAGTGCTAGAGGGACCCAGGGGGGTCGGGTGGATACGCAGTACTTC
CSARGTQGGRVDTQYF
>TRBV12-3/TRBV12-4|few|TRBJ1-1|NA
TGTGCCAGCAGTTTATCAGGAGTAGCTAGCACTGAAGCTTTCTTT
CASSLSGVASTEAFF
>TRBV10-3|NA|TRBJ2-6|TRBD1
TGTGCCATCATGAGACAGGGGGACTCTGGGGCCAACGTCCTGACTTTC
CAIMRQGDSGANVLTF
>TRBV5-1|NA|TRBJ1-1|NA
TGCGCCAGCAGCCCTGGACGGGTGAACACTGAAGCTTTCTTT
CASSPGRVNTEAFF
>TRBV19|few|TRBJ1-1|NA
TGTGCCAGTAGTACCGACTCCATTTCGGGACGAGTGAACACTGAAGCTTTCTTT
CASSTDSISGRVNTEAFF
>TRBV19|many|TRBJ1-5|TRBD1
TGTGCCAGCAAATTCCGGGACAGAAATCAGCCCCAGCATTTT
CASKFRDRNQPQHF
>TRBV6-6|many|TRBJ1-1|NA
TGTGCCAGCAGTTCCTTGACAACCGAAGCTTTCTTT
CASSSLTTEAFF
>TRBV4-1|many|TRBJ2-6|NA
TGCGCCAGCAGCCGATGGAGGGCAGGGGCCAACGTCCTGACTTTC
CASSRWRAGANVLTF
>TRBV25-1|few|TRBJ2-3|NA
TGTGCCAGCAGAGGGGCTAGCACAGATACGCAGTATTTT
CASRGASTDTQYF
>TRBV7-9|many|TRBJ1-4|TRBD1
TGTGCCAGCAGCTTCGACAGGGGGGCAAAACTGTTTTTT
CASSFDRGAKLFF
>TRBV7-2|many|TRBJ1-1|TRBD1
TGTGCCAGCAGCTCCCGACAGGGGGCGGTCACTGAAGCTTTCTTT
CASSSRQGAVTEAFF